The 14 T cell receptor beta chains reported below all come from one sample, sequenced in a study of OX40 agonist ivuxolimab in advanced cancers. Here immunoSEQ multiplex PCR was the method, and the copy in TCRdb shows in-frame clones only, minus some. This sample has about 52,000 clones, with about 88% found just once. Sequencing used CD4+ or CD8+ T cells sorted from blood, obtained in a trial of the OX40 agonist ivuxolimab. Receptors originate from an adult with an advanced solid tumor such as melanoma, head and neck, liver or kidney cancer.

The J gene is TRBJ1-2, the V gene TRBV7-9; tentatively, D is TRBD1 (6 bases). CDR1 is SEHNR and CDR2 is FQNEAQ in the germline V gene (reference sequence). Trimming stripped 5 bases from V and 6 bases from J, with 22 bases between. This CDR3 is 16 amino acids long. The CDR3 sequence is CASSNITGQRRDGYTF. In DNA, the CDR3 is TGTGCCAGCAGCAATATAACCGGACAGCGCAGGGATGGCTACACCTTC.

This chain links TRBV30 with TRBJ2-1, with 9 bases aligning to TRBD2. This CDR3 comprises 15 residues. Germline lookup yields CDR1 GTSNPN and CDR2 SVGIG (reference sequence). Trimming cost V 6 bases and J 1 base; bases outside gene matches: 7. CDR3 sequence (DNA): TGTGCCTGTTCTAGCGGGGTAGGGTCCTACAATGAGCAGTTCTTC. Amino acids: CACSSGVGSYNEQFF.

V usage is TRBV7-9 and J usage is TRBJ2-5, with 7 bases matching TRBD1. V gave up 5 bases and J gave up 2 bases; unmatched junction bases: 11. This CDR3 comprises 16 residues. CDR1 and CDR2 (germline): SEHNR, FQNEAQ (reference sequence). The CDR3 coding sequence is TGTGCCAGCAGCCCTCAGGGGGAAAGAGAACAAGAGACCCAGTACTTC. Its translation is CASSPQGEREQETQYF.

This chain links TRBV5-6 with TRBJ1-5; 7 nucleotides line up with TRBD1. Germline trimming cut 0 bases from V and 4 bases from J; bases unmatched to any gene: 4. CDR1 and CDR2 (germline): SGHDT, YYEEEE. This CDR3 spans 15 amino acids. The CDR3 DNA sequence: TGTGCCAGCAGCTTGGCAGGGGGTAGGAATCAGCCCCAGCATTTT. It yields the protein CASSLAGGRNQPQHF.

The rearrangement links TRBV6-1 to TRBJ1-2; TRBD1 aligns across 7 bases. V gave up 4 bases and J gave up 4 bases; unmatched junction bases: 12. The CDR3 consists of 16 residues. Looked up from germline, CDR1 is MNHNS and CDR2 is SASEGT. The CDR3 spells CASSAIWDSGTYGYTF. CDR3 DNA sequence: TGTGCCAGCAGTGCAATATGGGACAGCGGCACCTATGGCTACACCTTC.

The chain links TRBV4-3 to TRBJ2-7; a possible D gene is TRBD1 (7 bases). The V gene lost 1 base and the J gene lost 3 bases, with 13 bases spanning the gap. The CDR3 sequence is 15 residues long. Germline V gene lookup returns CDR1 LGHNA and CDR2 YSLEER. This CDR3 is CASSQVSGGYYEQYF. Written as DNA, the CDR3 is TGCGCCAGCAGCCAAGTTTCAGGGGGGTACTACGAGCAGTACTTC.

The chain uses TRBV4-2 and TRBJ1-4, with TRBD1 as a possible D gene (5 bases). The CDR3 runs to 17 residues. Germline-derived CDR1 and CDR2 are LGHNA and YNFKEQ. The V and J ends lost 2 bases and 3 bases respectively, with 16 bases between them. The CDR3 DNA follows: TGTGCCAGCAGCCAAAGTTTAGGGGCGAGTCCTAATGAAAAACTGTTTTTT. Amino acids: CASSQSLGASPNEKLFF.

The CDR3 protein is CASSLAGTNYNEQFF. CDR3 bases: TGTGCCAGCAGTTTGGCAGGGACGAACTACAATGAGCAGTTCTTC. The gene calls are TRBV27 and TRBJ2-1; D is tentatively TRBD1 or TRBD2 (5 bases each). This CDR3 comprises 15 residues. The V gene lost 3 bases and the J gene lost 3 bases, with 12 bases spanning the gap. Germline CDR1 is MNHEY and CDR2 is SMNVEV (reference sequence).

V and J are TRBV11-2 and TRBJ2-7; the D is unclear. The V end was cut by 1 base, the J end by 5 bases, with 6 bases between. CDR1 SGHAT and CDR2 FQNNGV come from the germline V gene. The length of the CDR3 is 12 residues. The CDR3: CASSLGMHEQYF. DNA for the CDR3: TGTGCCAGCAGCTTAGGTATGCACGAGCAGTACTTC.

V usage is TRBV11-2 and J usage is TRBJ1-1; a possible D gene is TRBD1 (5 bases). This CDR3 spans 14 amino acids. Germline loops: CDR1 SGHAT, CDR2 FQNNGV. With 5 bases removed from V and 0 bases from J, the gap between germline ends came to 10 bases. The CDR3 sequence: CASSPPGLNTEAFF. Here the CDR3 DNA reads TGTGCCAGCAGCCCCCCGGGGCTGAACACTGAAGCTTTCTTT. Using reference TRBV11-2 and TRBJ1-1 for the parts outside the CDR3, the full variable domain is EAGVAQSPRYKIIEKRQSVAFWCNPISGHATLYWYQQILGQGPKLLIQFQNNGVVDDSQLPKDRFSAERLKGVDSTLKIQPAKLEDSAVYLCASSPPGLNTEAFFGQGTRLTVV.

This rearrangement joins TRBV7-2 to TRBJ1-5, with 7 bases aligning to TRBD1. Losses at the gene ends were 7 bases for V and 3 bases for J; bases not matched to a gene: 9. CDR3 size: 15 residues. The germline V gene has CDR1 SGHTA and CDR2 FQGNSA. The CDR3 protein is CASNDRALHNQPQHF. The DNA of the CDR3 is TGTGCCAGCAACGACAGGGCCCTCCACAATCAGCCCCAGCATTTT.

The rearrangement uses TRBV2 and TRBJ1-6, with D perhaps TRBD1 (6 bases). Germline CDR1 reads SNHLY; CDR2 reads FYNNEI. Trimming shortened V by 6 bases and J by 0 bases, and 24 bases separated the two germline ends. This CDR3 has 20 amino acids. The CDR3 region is CASSPAGASLQSSYNSPLHF. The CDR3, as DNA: TGTGCCAGCAGCCCCGCGGGGGCCTCCTTACAGAGCTCCTATAATTCACCCCTCCACTTT.

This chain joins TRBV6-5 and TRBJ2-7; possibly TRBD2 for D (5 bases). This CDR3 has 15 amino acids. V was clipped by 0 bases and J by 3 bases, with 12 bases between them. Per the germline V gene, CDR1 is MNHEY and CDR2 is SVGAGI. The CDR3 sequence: CASSYSSGGIYEQYF. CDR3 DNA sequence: TGTGCCAGCAGTTACTCGTCTGGAGGAATCTACGAGCAGTACTTC.

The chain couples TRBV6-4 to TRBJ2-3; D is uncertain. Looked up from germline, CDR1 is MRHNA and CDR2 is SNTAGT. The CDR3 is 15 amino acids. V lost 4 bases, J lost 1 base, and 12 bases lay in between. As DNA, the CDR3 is TGTGCCAGCAGTGCCGAAGGGTTAGGCACAGATACGCAGTATTTT. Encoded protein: CASSAEGLGTDTQYF.